These 26 T cell receptor beta chains came from one sample sequenced in a study of cytomegalovirus exposure and HLA in healthy donors. PCR employed 60 Vbeta and 13 Jbeta primers. Produced via immunoSEQ multiplex PCR; TCRdb's table is partial and in-frame only. This repertoire shows 150,000 to 200,000 clones, approximately 85% found once; its top ten account for less than 2%. Sequencing was carried out using PBMCs. All receptors derive from a man between 18 and 29 years old in good health and CMV-seronegative.

The rearrangement uses TRBV19 and TRBJ2-3; the D gene is possibly TRBD1 (6 bases). Germline V lookup: CDR1 LNHDA, CDR2 SQIVND (reference sequence). The CDR3 covers 16 residues. Trimming removed 4 bases at V and 0 bases at J, with 14 bases between. The CDR3 coding sequence is TGTGCCAGTAGTAATGCAGGGGAAACTAGCACAGATACGCAGTATTTT. Translated, it gives CASSNAGETSTDTQYF.

The chain links TRBV29-1 to TRBJ2-5, with 10 bases fitting TRBD2. Trimming removed 5 bases from V and 7 bases from J; junction bases left unmatched: 7. The CDR3 contains 13 residues. Germline V lookup: CDR1 SQVTM, CDR2 ANQGSEA. CDR3 sequence (DNA): TGCAGCGTTACCCCTAGCGGGAGTACGACCCAGTACTTC. Protein product: CSVTPSGSTTQYF. Based on the CDR3 plus reference TRBV29-1 and TRBJ2-5, the full variable domain is SAVISQKPSRDICQRGTSLTIQCQVDSQVTMMFWYRQQPGQSLTLIATANQGSEATYESGFVIDKFPISRPNLTFSTLTVSNMSPEDSSIYLCSVTPSGSTTQYFGPGTRLLVL.

The chain carries TRBV9 and TRBJ2-2; TRBD1 aligns across 8 bases. The CDR3 sequence is 17 residues long. Germline-derived CDR1 and CDR2 are SGDLS and YYNGEE. J gave up 2 bases and V 4 bases, and 10 bases lay outside the gene matches. The CDR3 bases are TGTGCCAGCAGCTCTGCTGTGGACAGGGTTAACACCGGGGAGCTGTTTTTT. It codes for CASSSAVDRVNTGELFF.

J is TRBJ2-7 and V is TRBV11-2, with D maybe TRBD1 (5 bases). The CDR3 spans 13 residues. The V end was cut by 4 bases, the J end by 6 bases, with 13 bases between. CDR1 is SGHAT, CDR2 FQNNGV, per germline. DNA of the CDR3: TGTGCCAGCAGCTCATCAGGGTCGGGCGAGCAGTACTTC. Its translation is CASSSSGSGEQYF. Complete variable domain (other parts from reference TRBV11-2 and TRBJ2-7): EAGVAQSPRYKIIEKRQSVAFWCNPISGHATLYWYQQILGQGPKLLIQFQNNGVVDDSQLPKDRFSAERLKGVDSTLKIQPAKLEDSAVYLCASSSSGSGEQYFGPGTRLTVT.

The V and J genes are TRBV30 and TRBJ1-1; D uncertain. V was pared by 0 bases and J by 8 bases, with 7 bases between. Germline V gene sequence: CDR1 GTSNPN, CDR2 SVGIG (reference sequence). The CDR3 has 11 amino acids. The CDR3 protein is CAWSVRVEAFF. CDR3 in DNA: TGTGCCTGGAGTGTCCGCGTAGAAGCTTTCTTT. Supplemented by reference TRBV30 and TRBJ1-1, the full variable domain reads SQTIHQWPATLVQPVGSPLSLECTVEGTSNPNLYWYRQAAGRGLQLLFYSVGIGQISSEVPQNLSASRPQDRQFILSSKKLLLSDSGFYLCAWSVRVEAFFGQGTRLTVV.

The rearrangement links TRBV6-5 to TRBJ2-1, with TRBD1 matching 7 bases. Germline V gene lookup returns CDR1 MNHEY and CDR2 SVGAGI. Trimming took 5 bases from V and 0 from J; bases not matched to a gene: 1. The length of the CDR3 is 14 residues. The CDR3 reads CASSRDSSYNEQFF. The CDR3 nucleotides are TGTGCCAGCAGTCGGGACAGCTCCTACAATGAGCAGTTCTTC.

This clone was found once. V gene TRBV6-5 combines with J gene TRBJ1-5, with D possibly being TRBD1 (5 bases). V was trimmed by 0 bases and J by 7 bases, leaving 13 bases between them. CDR1 is MNHEY and CDR2 is SVGAGI in the germline V gene. This CDR3 has 15 residues. CDR3 sequence (DNA): TGTGCCAGCAGTTACTCGGGCCTAGGGGAACAGCCCCAGCATTTT. Protein product: CASSYSGLGEQPQHF.

DNA for the CDR3: TGTGCCAGCAGCGTCAGACAGGGGTCGAACACCGGGGAGCTGTTTTTT. This sequence encodes CASSVRQGSNTGELFF. The chain couples TRBV9 to TRBJ2-2; 8 positions agree with TRBD1. The germline V gene has CDR1 SGDLS and CDR2 YYNGEE. The CDR3 length is 16 residues. V lost 2 bases and J lost 0; bases outside the gene matches: 3.

The chain is built from TRBV18 and TRBJ1-1; weak D call: TRBD1 (5 bases). V dropped 6 bases and J dropped 0 bases, with 14 bases sitting between them. The CDR3 is 15 residues long. CDR1 is KGHSH and CDR2 is LQKENI in the germline V gene. The CDR3 is CASSPTTALNTEAFF. The CDR3 coding sequence is TGTGCCAGCTCGCCCACGACAGCCTTGAACACTGAAGCTTTCTTT.

The sample holds a few counts of this clone. The chain carries TRBV15 and TRBJ2-7; D is possibly TRBD1 (5 bases). The CDR3 has 14 amino acids. Trimming removed 7 bases from V and 2 bases from J, with 15 bases in between. Germline loops: CDR1 LNHNV, CDR2 YYDKDF (reference sequence). The CDR3 nucleotides are TGTGCCACCAAACCGGACATAAGGGCCTACGAGCAGTACTTC. It yields the protein CATKPDIRAYEQYF.

This chain uses TRBV6-5 with TRBJ1-1; 9 nucleotides line up with TRBD1. This CDR3 spans 14 amino acids. V lost 6 bases to trimming and J lost 1 base; unmatched junction nucleotides: 3. Looked up from germline, CDR1 is MNHEY and CDR2 is SVGAGI. Here the CDR3 reads CASSGGQGNTEAFF. The DNA of the CDR3 is TGTGCCAGCAGCGGGGGACAGGGGAACACTGAAGCTTTCTTT.

This sequence joins TRBV27 and TRBJ2-2, with TRBD2 as a possible D gene (5 bases). Germline lookup yields CDR1 MNHEY and CDR2 SMNVEV (reference sequence). Trimming cost V 5 bases and J 0 bases, with 22 bases left between them. The CDR3 totals 19 residues. This chain's CDR3 is CASSPWTGNLRPNTGELFF. The CDR3 bases are TGTGCCAGCAGTCCTTGGACTGGAAACCTTCGACCGAACACCGGGGAGCTGTTTTTT.

The rearrangement links TRBV9 to TRBJ1-1; D is ambiguous. Germline values: CDR1 SGDLS, CDR2 YYNGEE. The V end was cut by 1 base, the J end by 4 bases, with 14 bases between. The CDR3 loop spans 15 amino acids. In DNA, the CDR3 is TGTGCCAGCAGCGTATTTCCGGGGAGTTCCACTGAAGCTTTCTTT. It translates to CASSVFPGSSTEAFF. The complete variable domain, with remaining parts taken from reference TRBV9 and TRBJ1-1, reads DSGVTQTPKHLITATGQRVTLRCSPRSGDLSVYWYQQSLDQGLQFLIQYYNGEERAKGNILERFSAQQFPDLHSELNLSSLELGDSALYFCASSVFPGSSTEAFFGQGTRLTVV.

This chain links TRBV29-1 with TRBJ1-2, with no clear D. The germline V gene encodes CDR1 SQVTM and CDR2 ANQGSEA. This CDR3 comprises 15 residues. V lost 6 bases and J lost 1, with 18 bases in between. CDR3 residues: CSVLKFGGVNYGYTF. The CDR3 DNA sequence: TGCAGCGTCTTGAAATTTGGCGGCGTTAACTATGGCTACACCTTC.

This chain connects TRBV4-3 to TRBJ1-1; D gene uncertain. Germline-derived CDR1 and CDR2 are LGHNA and YSLEER. This CDR3 is 13 amino acids long. The V end was cut by 4 bases, the J end by 4 bases, with 10 bases between. The CDR3 DNA reads TGCGCCAGCAGCCCCGCAAGCGGCACTGAAGCTTTCTTT. Translated: CASSPASGTEAFF.

The sample holds a few counts of this clone. The J gene is TRBJ2-6, the V gene TRBV6-5; D gene ambiguous. The CDR3 length is 13 residues. Germline CDR1 is MNHEY and CDR2 is SVGAGI. The germline V and J ends were trimmed by 8 bases and 0 bases, with 5 bases remaining between them. The CDR3 region is CASVASGANVLTF. The CDR3 nucleotides read TGTGCCAGCGTGGCCTCTGGGGCCAACGTCCTGACTTTC.

The gene calls are TRBV5-6 and TRBJ2-5, with 8 bases lining up with TRBD2. Germline-derived CDR1 and CDR2 are SGHDT and YYEEEE. Trimming took 3 bases from V and 5 from J; bases not matched to a gene: 15. This CDR3 has 17 amino acids. Here the CDR3 reads CASSSIFHQRELETQYF. The CDR3 DNA is TGTGCCAGCAGCTCTATCTTTCACCAGCGGGAGTTGGAGACCCAGTACTTC.

In this sample, this clone turned up once. At one boundary the junction diverges from the germline segment, which might be a read error. The same CDR3 is also encoded by other DNA sequences in this sample. V usage is TRBV11-2 and J usage is TRBJ2-7; 11 nucleotides align to TRBD2. The germline V gene encodes CDR1 SGHAT and CDR2 FQNNGV. This CDR3 is built from 15 residues. CDR3 protein: CASSSLAGGPYEQYF. The DNA for the CDR3 is TGCGCCAGCAGCTCGCTAGCGGGGGGTCCCTACGAGCAGTACTTC.

V gene TRBV10-2 combines with J gene TRBJ1-5, with 7 bases fitting TRBD1. The germline CDR1 and CDR2 sequences are WSHSY and SAAADI. The CDR3 extends over 16 amino acids. V trimming: 6 bases; J trimming: 0 bases; junction bases outside the gene matches: 8. As DNA, the CDR3 is TGCGCCAGCAGCCCAAGAACAGGGGTTAGCAATCAGCCCCAGCATTTT. Translated: CASSPRTGVSNQPQHF.

This clone has just a few counts. The V call is TRBV7-8, the J call TRBJ2-3, with 12 bases lining up with TRBD2. J lost 1 base, V lost 4 bases, and 3 bases had no gene match. Germline loops: CDR1 SGHVS, CDR2 FQNEAQ. This CDR3 comprises 16 residues. CDR3 sequence: CASSSRTSGGTDTQYF. The DNA for the CDR3 is TGTGCCAGCAGCTCGAGGACTAGCGGGGGCACAGATACGCAGTATTTT.

The rearrangement uses TRBV4-1 and TRBJ2-1; D is perhaps TRBD2 (5 bases). In germline, CDR1 is MGHRA, CDR2 YSYEKL. CDR3 length: 15 amino acids. The V gene lost 1 base and the J gene lost 6 bases, with 13 bases spanning the gap. The CDR3 DNA reads TGCGCCAGCAGCCAAGTTTCAGGAGGAACCAATGAGCAGTTCTTC. Amino acids: CASSQVSGGTNEQFF.

This clone was recorded once. This chain links TRBV4-3 with TRBJ2-7; the match to TRBD2 covers 8 bases. CDR1 LGHNA and CDR2 YSLEER come from the germline V gene. The CDR3 loop spans 16 amino acids. V lost 1 base, J lost 2 bases, and 7 bases stayed unmatched. The CDR3 sequence: CASSQARGAGAYEQYF. In DNA, the CDR3 is TGCGCCAGCAGCCAAGCCCGAGGAGCGGGAGCCTACGAGCAGTACTTC.

V and J are TRBV5-4 and TRBJ2-5; the D gene is possibly TRBD2 (6 bases). Trimming took 0 bases from V and 5 from J, leaving 17 bases between them. From germline, CDR1 is SGHNT and CDR2 YYREEE (reference sequence). The CDR3 is 16 residues long. CDR3 residues: CASSLGGLTWGETQYF. CDR3 nucleotides: TGTGCCAGCAGCTTGGGGGGACTCACCTGGGGGGAGACCCAGTACTTC. Full variable domain (rest looked up from reference TRBV5-4 and TRBJ2-5): ETGVTQSPTHLIKTRGQQVTLRCSSQSGHNTVSWYQQALGQGPQFIFQYYREEENGRGNFPPRFSGLQFPNYSSELNVNALELDDSALYLCASSLGGLTWGETQYFGPGTRLLVL.

This rearrangement joins TRBV19 to TRBJ2-7, with D perhaps TRBD2 (6 bases). CDR1 and CDR2 from the germline V gene are LNHDA and SQIVND (reference sequence). The CDR3 totals 14 residues. V lost 6 bases and J 2 bases, leaving 14 bases between the germline ends. CDR3 region: CASSPGGTPYEQYF. Here the CDR3 DNA reads TGTGCCAGTAGCCCGGGCGGGACCCCCTACGAGCAGTACTTC.

This chain links TRBV5-6 with TRBJ2-7; unclear D gene. The CDR3 loop spans 15 amino acids. Germline assignment: CDR1 SGHDT and CDR2 YYEEEE. The V and J ends lost 3 bases and 0 bases respectively, with 13 bases between them. CDR3: CASSSGFRTSYEQYF. The CDR3 DNA reads as TGTGCCAGCAGCTCCGGTTTTCGCACCTCCTACGAGCAGTACTTC.

This clone was seen a few times. This rearrangement joins TRBV5-6 to TRBJ1-5; no clear D gene. CDR3 length equals 16 residues. Trimming took 2 bases from V and 1 from J, leaving 13 bases between them. Per the germline V gene, CDR1 is SGHDT and CDR2 is YYEEEE. Here the CDR3 DNA reads TGTGCCAGCAGCTTTTGGAGGTCGGTAAGCAATCAGCCCCAGCATTTT. Translating gives CASSFWRSVSNQPQHF.